Below, one TCR beta chain is given with its context. The antigen remains undetermined. Germline V gene sequence: CDR1 MNHEY, CDR2 SMNVEV (reference sequence). The CDR3 totals 13 residues. Trimming left V 3 bases short and J 6 bases short, with 8 bases between. Data came from immunoSEQ multiplex PCR; TCRdb stores just in-frame clones and leaves some out. The profile shows 40,000 or so clones, almost 85% of them singletons. Time point: peripheral blood 6 weeks after treatment start. The entry originates in a study of PD-L1 blockade in urothelial cancer. At the level of the study: Samples of blood were analyzed 3 weeks (second dose) and 6 weeks after treatment start.

Whole-study results and caveats: Lower than median blood TCR clonality before treatment predicted better survival.

Source: PBMCs, taken around atezolizumab (anti-PD-L1) treatment. V is TRBV27 and J is TRBJ2-2; D remains ambiguous. This TCR was recovered from a man between 60 and 75 years old with urothelial cancer. The CDR3 region has the DNA TGTGCCAGCAGTTTGGGCGCCTCCGGGGAGCTGTTTTTT. Translating it yields CASSLGASGELFF.